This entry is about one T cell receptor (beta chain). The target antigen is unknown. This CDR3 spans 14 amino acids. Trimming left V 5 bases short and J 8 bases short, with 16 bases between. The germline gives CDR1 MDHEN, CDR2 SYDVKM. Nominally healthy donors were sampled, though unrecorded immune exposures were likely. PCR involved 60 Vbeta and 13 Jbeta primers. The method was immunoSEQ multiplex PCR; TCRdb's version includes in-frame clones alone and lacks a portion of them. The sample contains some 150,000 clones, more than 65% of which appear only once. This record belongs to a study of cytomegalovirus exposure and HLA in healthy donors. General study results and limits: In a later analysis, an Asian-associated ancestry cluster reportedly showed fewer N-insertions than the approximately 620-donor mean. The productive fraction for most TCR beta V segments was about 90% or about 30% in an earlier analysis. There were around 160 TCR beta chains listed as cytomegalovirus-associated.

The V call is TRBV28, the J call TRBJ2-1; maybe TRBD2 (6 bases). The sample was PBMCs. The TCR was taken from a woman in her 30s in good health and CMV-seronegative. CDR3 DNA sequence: TGTGCCAGCAGTCCGCAACTAGCTCCGGATGAGCAGTTCTTC. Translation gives CASSPQLAPDEQFF.